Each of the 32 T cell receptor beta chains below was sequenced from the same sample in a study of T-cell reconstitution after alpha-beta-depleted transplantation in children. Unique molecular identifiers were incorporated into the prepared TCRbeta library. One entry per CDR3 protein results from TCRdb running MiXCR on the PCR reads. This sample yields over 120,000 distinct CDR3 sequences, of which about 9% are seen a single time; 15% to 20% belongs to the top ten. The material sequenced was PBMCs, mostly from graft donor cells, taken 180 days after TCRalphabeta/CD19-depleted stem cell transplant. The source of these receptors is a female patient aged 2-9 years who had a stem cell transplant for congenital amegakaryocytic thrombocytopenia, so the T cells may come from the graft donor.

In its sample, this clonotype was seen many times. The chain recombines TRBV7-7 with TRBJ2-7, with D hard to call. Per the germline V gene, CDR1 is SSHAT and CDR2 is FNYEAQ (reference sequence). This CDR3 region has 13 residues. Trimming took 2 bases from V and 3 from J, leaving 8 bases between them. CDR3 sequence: CASSLSRDYEQYF. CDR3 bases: TGTGCCAGCAGCTTATCTAGGGACTACGAGCAGTACTTC.

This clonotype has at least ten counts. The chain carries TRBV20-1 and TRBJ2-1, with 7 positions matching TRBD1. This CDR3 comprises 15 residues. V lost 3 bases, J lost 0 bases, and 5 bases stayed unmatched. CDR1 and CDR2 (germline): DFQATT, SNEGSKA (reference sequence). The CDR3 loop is CSASQEGASYNEQFF. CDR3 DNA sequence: TGCAGTGCTAGCCAAGAGGGGGCCTCCTACAATGAGCAGTTCTTC.

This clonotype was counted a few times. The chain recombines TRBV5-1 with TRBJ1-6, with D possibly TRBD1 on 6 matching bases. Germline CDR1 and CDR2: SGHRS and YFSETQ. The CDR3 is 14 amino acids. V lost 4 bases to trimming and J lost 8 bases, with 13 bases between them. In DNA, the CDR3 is TGCGCCAGCAGCACCGGGACAAGGGATTCACCCCTCCACTTT. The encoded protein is CASSTGTRDSPLHF.

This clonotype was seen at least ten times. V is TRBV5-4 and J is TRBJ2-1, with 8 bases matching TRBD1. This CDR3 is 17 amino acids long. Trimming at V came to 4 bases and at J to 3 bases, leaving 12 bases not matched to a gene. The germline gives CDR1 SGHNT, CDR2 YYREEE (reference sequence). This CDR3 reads CASSPAPGQAVYNEQFF. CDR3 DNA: TGTGCCAGCAGCCCCGCCCCGGGACAGGCGGTCTACAATGAGCAGTTCTTC.

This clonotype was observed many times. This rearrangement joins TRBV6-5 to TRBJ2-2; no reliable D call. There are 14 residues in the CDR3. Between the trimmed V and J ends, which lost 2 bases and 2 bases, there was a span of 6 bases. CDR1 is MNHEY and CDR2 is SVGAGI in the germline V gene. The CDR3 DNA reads TGTGCCAGCAGTTACACAGTAAACACCGGGGAGCTGTTTTTT. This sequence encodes CASSYTVNTGELFF.

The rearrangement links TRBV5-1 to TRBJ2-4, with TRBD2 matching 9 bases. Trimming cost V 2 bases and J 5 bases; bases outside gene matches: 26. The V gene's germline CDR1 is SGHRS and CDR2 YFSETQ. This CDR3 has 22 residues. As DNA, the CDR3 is TGCGCCAGCAGCTTTATAGGGACAGTATCAGCGGGAGGCCCTTCGTACCAAAACATTCAGTACTTC. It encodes CASSFIGTVSAGGPSYQNIQYF.

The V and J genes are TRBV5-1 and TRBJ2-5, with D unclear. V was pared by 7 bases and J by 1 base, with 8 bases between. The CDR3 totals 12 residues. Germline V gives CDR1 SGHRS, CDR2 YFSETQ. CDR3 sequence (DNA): TGCGCCAGCCGACCGAGCCAAGAGACCCAGTACTTC. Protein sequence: CASRPSQETQYF.

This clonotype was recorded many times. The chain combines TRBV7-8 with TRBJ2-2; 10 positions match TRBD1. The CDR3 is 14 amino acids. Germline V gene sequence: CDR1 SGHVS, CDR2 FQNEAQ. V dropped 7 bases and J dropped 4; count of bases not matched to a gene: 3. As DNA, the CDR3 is TGTGCCAGCAAAAGGACAGGGGGCACCGGGGAGCTGTTTTTT. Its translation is CASKRTGGTGELFF.

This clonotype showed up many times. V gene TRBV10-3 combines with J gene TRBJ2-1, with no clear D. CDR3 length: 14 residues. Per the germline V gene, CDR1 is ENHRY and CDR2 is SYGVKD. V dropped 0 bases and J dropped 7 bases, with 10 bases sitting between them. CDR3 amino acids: CAISESLTLNEQFF. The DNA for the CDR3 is TGTGCCATCAGTGAGTCCCTGACCCTAAATGAGCAGTTCTTC.

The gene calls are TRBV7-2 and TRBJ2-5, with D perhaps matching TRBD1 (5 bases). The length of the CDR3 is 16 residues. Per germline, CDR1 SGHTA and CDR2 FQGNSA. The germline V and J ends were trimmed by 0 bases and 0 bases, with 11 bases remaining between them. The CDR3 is CASSLARIGDQETQYF. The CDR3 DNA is TGTGCCAGCAGCTTAGCGAGGATAGGGGACCAAGAGACCCAGTACTTC. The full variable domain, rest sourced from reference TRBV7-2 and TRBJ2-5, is GAGVSQSPSNKVTEKGKDVELRCDPISGHTALYWYRQSLGQGLEFLIYFQGNSAPDKSGLPSDRFSAERTGGSVSTLTIQRTQQEDSAVYLCASSLARIGDQETQYFGPGTRLLVL.

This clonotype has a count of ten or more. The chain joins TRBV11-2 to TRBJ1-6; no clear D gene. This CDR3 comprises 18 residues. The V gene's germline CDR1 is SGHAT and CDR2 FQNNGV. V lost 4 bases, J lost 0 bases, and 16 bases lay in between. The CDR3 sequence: CASSSQRTVSSYNSPLHF. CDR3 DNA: TGTGCCAGCAGCTCCCAACGGACGGTGAGCTCCTATAATTCACCCCTCCACTTT.

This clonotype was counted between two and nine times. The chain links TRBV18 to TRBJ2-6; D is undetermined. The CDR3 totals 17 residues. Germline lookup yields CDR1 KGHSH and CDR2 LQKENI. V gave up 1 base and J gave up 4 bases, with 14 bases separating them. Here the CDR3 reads CASSPLHTGFGANVLTF. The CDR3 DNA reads TGTGCCAGCTCACCACTGCATACGGGCTTCGGGGCCAACGTCCTGACTTTC. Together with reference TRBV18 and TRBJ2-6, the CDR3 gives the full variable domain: NAGVMQNPRHLVRRRGQEARLRCSPMKGHSHVYWYRQLPEEGLKFMVYLQKENIIDESGMPKERFSAEFPKEGPSILRIQQVVRGDSAAYFCASSPLHTGFGANVLTFGAGSRLTVL.

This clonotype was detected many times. CDR3 residues: CASSLIAPGANVLTF. CDR3 bases: TGTGCCAGCAGTTTGATCGCCCCTGGGGCCAACGTCCTGACTTTC. This chain uses TRBV12-3 or TRBV12-4 with TRBJ2-6, with unresolved D. The V and J ends lost 3 bases and 2 bases respectively, with 8 bases between them. This CDR3 contains 15 residues.

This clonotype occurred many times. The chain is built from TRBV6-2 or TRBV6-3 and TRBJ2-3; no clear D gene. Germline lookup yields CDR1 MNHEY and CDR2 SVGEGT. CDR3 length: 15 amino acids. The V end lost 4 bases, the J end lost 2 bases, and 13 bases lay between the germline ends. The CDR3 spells CASSSLLSYTDTQYF. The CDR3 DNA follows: TGTGCCAGCAGTTCCTTATTGTCCTACACAGATACGCAGTATTTT.

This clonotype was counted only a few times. The CDR3 loop is CASRTDGSYEQYF. The CDR3 DNA is TGTGCCAGCAGGACGGACGGATCCTACGAGCAGTACTTC. V and J are TRBV12-3 or TRBV12-4 and TRBJ2-7, with D uncertain. Trimming removed 6 bases from V and 1 base from J, with 10 bases in between. This CDR3 is 13 amino acids long.

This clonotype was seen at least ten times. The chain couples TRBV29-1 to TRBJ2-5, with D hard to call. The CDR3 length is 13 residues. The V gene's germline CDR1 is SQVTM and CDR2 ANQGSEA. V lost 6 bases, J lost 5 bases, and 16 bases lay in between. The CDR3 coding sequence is TGCAGCGTGGCAGCACGGCTGGGGGAGACCCAGTACTTC. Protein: CSVAARLGETQYF. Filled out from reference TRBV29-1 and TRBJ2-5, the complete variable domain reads SAVISQKPSRDICQRGTSLTIQCQVDSQVTMMFWYRQQPGQSLTLIATANQGSEATYESGFVIDKFPISRPNLTFSTLTVSNMSPEDSSIYLCSVAARLGETQYFGPGTRLLVL.

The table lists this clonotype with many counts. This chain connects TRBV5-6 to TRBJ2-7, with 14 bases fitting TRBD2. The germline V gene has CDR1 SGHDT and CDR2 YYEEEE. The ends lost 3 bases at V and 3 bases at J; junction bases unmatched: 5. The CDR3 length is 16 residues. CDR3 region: CASSYGLAGGFYEQYF. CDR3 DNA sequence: TGTGCCAGCAGCTACGGACTAGCGGGGGGATTCTACGAGCAGTACTTC. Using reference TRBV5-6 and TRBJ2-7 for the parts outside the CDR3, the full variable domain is DAGVTQSPTHLIKTRGQQVTLRCSPKSGHDTVSWYQQALGQGPQFIFQYYEEEERQRGNFPDRFSGHQFPNYSSELNVNALLLGDSALYLCASSYGLAGGFYEQYFGPGTRLTVT.

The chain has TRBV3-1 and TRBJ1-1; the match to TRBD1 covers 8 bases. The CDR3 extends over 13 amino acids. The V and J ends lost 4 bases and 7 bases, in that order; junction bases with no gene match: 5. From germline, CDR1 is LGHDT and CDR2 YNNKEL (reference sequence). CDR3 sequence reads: CASSLTTGDEAFF. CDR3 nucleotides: TGTGCCAGCAGCCTTACGACAGGGGATGAAGCTTTCTTT.

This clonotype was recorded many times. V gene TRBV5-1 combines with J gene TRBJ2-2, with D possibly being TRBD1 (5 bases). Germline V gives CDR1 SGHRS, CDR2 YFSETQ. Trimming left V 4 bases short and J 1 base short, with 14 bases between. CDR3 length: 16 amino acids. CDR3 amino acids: CASSLSGSRNTGELFF. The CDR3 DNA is TGCGCCAGCAGCCTGTCAGGGTCAAGGAACACCGGGGAGCTGTTTTTT.

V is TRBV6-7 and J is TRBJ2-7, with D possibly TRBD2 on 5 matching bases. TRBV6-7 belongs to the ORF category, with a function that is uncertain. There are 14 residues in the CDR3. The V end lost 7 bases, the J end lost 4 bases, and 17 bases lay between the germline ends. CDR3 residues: CASTMIGDSYEQYF. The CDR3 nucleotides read TGTGCCAGCACCATGATCGGGGATTCGTACGAGCAGTACTTC.

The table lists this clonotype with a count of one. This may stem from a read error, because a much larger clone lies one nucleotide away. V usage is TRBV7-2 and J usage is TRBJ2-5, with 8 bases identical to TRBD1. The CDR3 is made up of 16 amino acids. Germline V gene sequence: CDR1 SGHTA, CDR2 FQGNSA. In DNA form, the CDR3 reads TGTGCCAGCAGCTTAATTCCCTTTTTACAGGGGGAGACCCGGTACTTC. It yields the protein CASSLIPFLQGETRYF.

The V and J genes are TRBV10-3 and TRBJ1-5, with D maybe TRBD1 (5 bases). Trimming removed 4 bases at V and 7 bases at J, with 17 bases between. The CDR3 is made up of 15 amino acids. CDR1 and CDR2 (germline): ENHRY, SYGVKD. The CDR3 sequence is CAISGGLSFGQPQHF. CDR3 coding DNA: TGTGCCATCAGTGGGGGCCTATCGTTCGGGCAGCCCCAGCATTTT.

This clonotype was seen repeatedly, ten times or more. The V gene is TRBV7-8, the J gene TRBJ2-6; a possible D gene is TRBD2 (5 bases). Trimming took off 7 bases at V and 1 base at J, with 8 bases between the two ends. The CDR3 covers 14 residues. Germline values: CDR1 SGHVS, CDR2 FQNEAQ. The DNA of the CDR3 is TGTGCCAGCATAGCGCCGTCTGGGGCCAACGTCCTGACTTTC. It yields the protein CASIAPSGANVLTF. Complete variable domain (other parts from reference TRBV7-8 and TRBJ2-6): GAGVSQSPRYKVAKRGQDVALRCDPISGHVSLFWYQQALGQGPEFLTYFQNEAQLDKSGLPSDRFFAERPEGSVSTLKIQRTQQEDSAVYLCASIAPSGANVLTFGAGSRLTVL.

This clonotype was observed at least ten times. CDR3 DNA sequence: TGTGCCATCAGTGGGGGGACAGGGGGCATTTACGAGCAGTACTTC. It codes for CAISGGTGGIYEQYF. The chain links TRBV10-3 to TRBJ2-7; 12 bases map to TRBD1. V gave up 4 bases and J gave up 4 bases; unmatched junction bases: 5. This CDR3 comprises 15 residues. The germline V gene has CDR1 ENHRY and CDR2 SYGVKD.

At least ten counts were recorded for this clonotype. CDR3 coding DNA: TGTGCCAGTAGGACCGGACCTTTTCAGGGTTCATTGGATAATTCACCCCTCCACTTT. Translation: CASRTGPFQGSLDNSPLHF. The gene calls are TRBV19 and TRBJ1-6, with D possibly TRBD1 on 5 matching bases. CDR3 size: 19 residues. Trimming removed 6 bases at V and 5 bases at J, with 26 bases between. Germline values: CDR1 LNHDA, CDR2 SQIVND (reference sequence).

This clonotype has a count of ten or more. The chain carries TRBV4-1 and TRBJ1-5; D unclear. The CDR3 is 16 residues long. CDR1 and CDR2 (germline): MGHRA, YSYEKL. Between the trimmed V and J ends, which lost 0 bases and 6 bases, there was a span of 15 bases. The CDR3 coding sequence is TGCGCCAGCAGCCAAGATCCGTTTTTGGGAAGTCAGCCCCAGCATTTT. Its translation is CASSQDPFLGSQPQHF.

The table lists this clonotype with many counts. DNA of the CDR3: TGCGCCAGTAGTATGGGGGGGCTCTACAATGAGCAGTTCTTC. Translation gives CASSMGGLYNEQFF. The chain recombines TRBV5-1 with TRBJ2-1; D may be TRBD2 (7 bases). Trimming took off 8 bases at V and 3 bases at J, with 15 bases between the two ends. This CDR3 contains 14 residues. Germline lookup yields CDR1 SGHRS and CDR2 YFSETQ.

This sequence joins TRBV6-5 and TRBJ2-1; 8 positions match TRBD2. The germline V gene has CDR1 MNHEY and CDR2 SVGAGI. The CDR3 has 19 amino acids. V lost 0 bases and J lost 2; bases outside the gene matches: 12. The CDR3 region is CASSYSGLAGGSTYNEQFF. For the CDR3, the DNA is TGTGCCAGCAGTTACTCGGGGCTAGCGGGTGGGTCCACCTACAATGAGCAGTTCTTC.

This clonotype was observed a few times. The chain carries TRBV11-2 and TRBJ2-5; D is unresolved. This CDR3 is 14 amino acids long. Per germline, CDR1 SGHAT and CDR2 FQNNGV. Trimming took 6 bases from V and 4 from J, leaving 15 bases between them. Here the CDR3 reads CASRRSLSAETQYF. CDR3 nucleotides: TGTGCCAGCAGAAGGTCACTGTCGGCAGAGACCCAGTACTTC.

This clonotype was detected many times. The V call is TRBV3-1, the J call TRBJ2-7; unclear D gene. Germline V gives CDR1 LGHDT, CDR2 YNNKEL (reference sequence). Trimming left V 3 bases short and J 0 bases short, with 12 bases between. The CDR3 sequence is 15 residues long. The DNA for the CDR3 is TGTGCCAGCAGCCAGTTACAGTCCCACTCCTACGAGCAGTACTTC. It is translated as CASSQLQSHSYEQYF.

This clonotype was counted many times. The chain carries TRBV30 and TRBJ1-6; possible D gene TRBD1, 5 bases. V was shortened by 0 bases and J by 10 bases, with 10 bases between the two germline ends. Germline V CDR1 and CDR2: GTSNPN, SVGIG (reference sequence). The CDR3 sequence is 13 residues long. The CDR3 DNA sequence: TGTGCCTGGAGTGTACAGGAAGACTCACCCCTCCACTTT. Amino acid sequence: CAWSVQEDSPLHF.

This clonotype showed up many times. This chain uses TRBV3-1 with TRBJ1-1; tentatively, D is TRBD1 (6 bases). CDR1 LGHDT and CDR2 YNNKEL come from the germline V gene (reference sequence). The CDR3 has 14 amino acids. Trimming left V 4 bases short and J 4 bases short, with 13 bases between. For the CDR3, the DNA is TGTGCCAGCAGCCCGGGACATAGTTCCACTGAAGCTTTCTTT. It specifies CASSPGHSSTEAFF.